Presented here are 2 T cell receptor beta chains from one specimen sequenced in a study of spatial heterogeneity in lung cancer. TCRdb analysed the 5' RACE reads with MiXCR anew, one entry per CDR3 protein. The sample includes several thousand distinct CDR3 sequences, less than 20% of them seen just once. As for time point: sample taken at primary tumor resection. Whole RNA, which was extracted from tumor, nontumor lung tissue or frozen PBMC, was sequenced without any cell sorting. This material consisted of PBMCs, taken at surgery. Receptors originate from a female donor with early-stage non-small cell lung cancer.

This clonotype is medium-sized (0.01 to 0.1%) in the sample. This chain connects TRBV20-1 to TRBJ2-4; TRBD2 matches 9 bases. CDR1 is DFQATT, CDR2 SNEGSKA, per germline (reference sequence). The CDR3 consists of 13 residues. The ends lost 3 bases at V and 8 bases at J; junction bases unmatched: 5. The CDR3 loop is CSASRGLADIQYF. In DNA form, the CDR3 reads TGCAGTGCTAGCAGGGGACTAGCAGACATTCAGTACTTC.

This clonotype was found many times. V usage is TRBV7-9 and J usage is TRBJ1-3, with D unclear. CDR1 is SEHNR, CDR2 FQNEAQ, per germline (reference sequence). The CDR3 contains 10 residues. Trimming took off 5 bases at V and 4 bases at J, with 0 bases between the two ends. CDR3 region: CASSGNTIYF. The CDR3 DNA reads TGTGCCAGCAGCGGAAACACCATATATTTT.